The subject of this entry is one TCR beta chain. Its antigen is not identified. The data are from a study of cytomegalovirus exposure and HLA in healthy donors. With 60 Vbeta and 13 Jbeta primers, the PCR was carried out. Clones were sequenced by immunoSEQ multiplex PCR, and TCRdb holds only the in-frame ones, with some missing. The sample gives about 190,000 clones, more than 85% of which show up once; approximately 1.7% is in the top ten. Germline V gene data show CDR1 as LNHDA and CDR2 as SQIVND (reference sequence). This CDR3 contains 18 residues. The ends were cut back, 4 bases at V and 5 bases at J, with 23 bases in the middle. Study results and limitations: CMV serostatus was the sole immune exposure information available. Later, an analysis found that common viral pathogens appeared to be linked with several of the most significant clusters. A later analysis linked 15,000 to 20,000 TCR beta sequences to HLA alleles at 0.05 false discovery rate.

At the time of sampling, donors were nominally healthy, though unrecorded immune exposures were likely. Sequences were obtained from PBMCs. This TCR derives from a woman under 30 in good health and CMV-seronegative. The chain carries TRBV19 and TRBJ2-2, with a weak D call TRBD2 (5 bases). This chain's CDR3 is CASSTTPYRRSSTGELFF. CDR3 coding DNA: TGTGCCAGTAGTACTACCCCATACCGGAGGTCCAGTACCGGGGAGCTGTTTTTT.